The sample holds a few counts of the clone carrying this TCR beta chain. The antigen remains undetermined. This specimen belongs to a study of T-cell memory formation after mild COVID-19. From 5'RACE with constant-segment primers came TCR alpha and TCR beta cDNA libraries that carried sample barcodes and UMIs. TCRdb fed the 5' RACE reads into MiXCR, producing one record per CDR3 protein. The table shows about half a million distinct CDR3 sequences, with 15% to 20% occurring only once. Overall study findings and caveats: Clones shrinking between day 15 and 85 showed a balanced CD4/CD8 split, and those that grew later tilted toward CD4+.

Sequenced input: PBMCs or a T cell subset sorted from them (not recorded which). This TCR was recovered from an adult woman who had mild COVID-19 (a few samples of this study predate the infection). Cell type and time point are not known.

The CDR3 here is CAIITSDYNEQFF. The CDR3 DNA is TGTGCCATCATAACTAGCGACTACAATGAGCAGTTCTTC. The chain has TRBV6-5 and TRBJ2-1; 7 nucleotides agree with TRBD2. This CDR3 comprises 13 residues. With V trimmed by 10 bases and J by 3 bases, 6 bases remained unmatched. The germline CDR1 and CDR2 sequences are MNHEY and SVGAGI.